This T cell receptor (beta chain) emerged from a study of shared clonotypes between healthy human individuals. With regard to this clone: Its antigen is not identified.

The assay ran at deep level. Repertoires were generated with immunoSEQ multiplex PCR, while TCRdb's copy carries only in-frame clones and drops some. The top ten clones hold roughly 0.13% of a sample with some 2,100,000 clones, 95% of them seen once. Findings and caveats of the study: The sole specimen, blood, was sampled, and tissue repertoires likely differ.

Source material: naive CD4+ T cells sorted from blood. The sample's subset: CD45RA+ positively selected. The clonotype originates from a man aged 18 to 30 in good health.

This CDR3 reads CASSQGQGYGYTF. DNA for the CDR3: TGTGCCAGCAGTCAAGGACAGGGTTATGGCTACACCTTC. This chain uses TRBV28 with TRBJ1-2; 8 bases fit TRBD1. Germline V gene data show CDR1 as MDHEN and CDR2 as SYDVKM. The CDR3 has 13 residues. Trimming removed 5 bases from V and 5 bases from J; junction bases left unmatched: 4.